The clone carrying this T cell receptor (beta chain) was seen many times. No antigen is known for it. Researchers took RNA transcripts and amplified the TCR beta CDR3 regions from them. The HTBI primer set was used in a first-round RT-PCR of the TCR CDR3. Each CDR3 protein is one row after TCRdb ran MiXCR on the multiplex PCR reads. The sample includes fewer than 350,000 distinct CDR3 sequences, around 20% of them seen just once. Ophthalmopathy cases met thresholds of Clinical Activity Score at least 3, NOSPECS grade at least 4 and duration under 3 months. Uncontrolled infection, other autoimmune disease, pregnancy and lactation each barred patients from inclusion. A roughly 9.7 ml volume of fresh peripheral blood provided the PBMCs. This specimen comes from a study of T cells in Graves' hyperthyroidism and ophthalmopathy. General study findings and limits: The authors' 13 V-J model separated ophthalmopathy from stable hyperthyroidism.

V lost 0 bases and J lost 1, with 7 bases in between. The CDR3 runs to 14 residues. Germline CDR1 reads SGHRS; CDR2 reads YFSETQ. The rearrangement uses TRBV5-1 and TRBJ1-1; no definite D call. The clonotype was recovered from a man in his fifties or sixties with Graves' ophthalmopathy. Sequences were obtained from blood. CDR3 region: CASSLVGRNTEAFF. The CDR3 coding sequence is TGCGCCAGCAGCTTGGTCGGCAGGAACACTGAAGCTTTCTTT.